The entry below gives a single TCR beta chain sequence along with its context. The entry originates in a study of T cell responses to AZD1222 COVID-19 vaccine. The V and J ends lost 5 bases and 0 bases, in that order; junction bases with no gene match: 13. Germline CDR1 reads SGHTA; CDR2 reads FQGNSA. The CDR3 sequence is 19 residues long. Clones were sequenced by immunoSEQ multiplex PCR, and TCRdb holds only the in-frame ones, with some missing. The sample carries about 83,000 clones, about 84% recorded once. The input for sequencing was peripheral blood, taken on day 0 of AZD1222 vaccination. V gene TRBV7-2 combines with J gene TRBJ2-1; 10 bases are a match to TRBD2. The TCR originated in an adult in good health. In DNA, the CDR3 is TGTGCCAGCAGCCTTAGACTAGCGGGTAACCGGTTCTCCTACAATGAGCAGTTCTTC. Its protein is CASSLRLAGNRFSYNEQFF.